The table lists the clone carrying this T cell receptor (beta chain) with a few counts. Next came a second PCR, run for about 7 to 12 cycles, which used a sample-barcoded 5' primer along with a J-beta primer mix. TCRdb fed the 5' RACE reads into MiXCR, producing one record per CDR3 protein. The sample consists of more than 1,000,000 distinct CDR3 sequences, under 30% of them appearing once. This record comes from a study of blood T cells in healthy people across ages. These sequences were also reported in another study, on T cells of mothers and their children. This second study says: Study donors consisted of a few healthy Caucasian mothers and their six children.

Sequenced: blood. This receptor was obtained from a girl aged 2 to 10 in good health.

The CDR3 bases are TGTGCCAGCAGTTCTGACAGATTTCCCTACAGTAATGAAAAACTGTTTTTT. Translated: CASSSDRFPYSNEKLFF. This chain links TRBV28 with TRBJ1-4, with a tentative D call TRBD1 (5 bases). The CDR3 length is 17 residues. Trimming cost V 4 bases and J 4 bases, with 19 bases left between them. In germline, CDR1 is MDHEN, CDR2 SYDVKM.